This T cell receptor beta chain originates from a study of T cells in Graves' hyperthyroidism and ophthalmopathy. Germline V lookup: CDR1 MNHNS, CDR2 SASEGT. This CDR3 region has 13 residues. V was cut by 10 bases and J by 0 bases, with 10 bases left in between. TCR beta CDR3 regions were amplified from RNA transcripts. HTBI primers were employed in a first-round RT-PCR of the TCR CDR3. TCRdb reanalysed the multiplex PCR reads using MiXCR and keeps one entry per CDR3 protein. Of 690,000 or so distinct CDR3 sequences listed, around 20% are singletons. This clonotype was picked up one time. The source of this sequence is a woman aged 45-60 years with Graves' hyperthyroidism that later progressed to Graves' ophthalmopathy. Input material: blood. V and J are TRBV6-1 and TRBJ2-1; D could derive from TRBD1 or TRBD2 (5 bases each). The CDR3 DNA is TGTGCCACCGGGACGAGCTCCTACAATGAGCAGTTCTTC. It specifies CATGTSSYNEQFF.